This T cell receptor (beta chain) emerged from a study of blood T cell repertoires in COVID-19. At the level of the study: T cells, B-cell-depleted T cells, or PBMCs supplied cDNA or gDNA.

It was during active infection that Seattle patients were enrolled and then longitudinally followed. The CDR3 length is 18 residues. Germline CDR1 and CDR2: SGHTA and FQGTGA. The trim removed 2 bases at V and 4 bases at J, leaving 7 bases unmatched. Data came from immunoSEQ multiplex PCR; TCRdb stores just in-frame clones and leaves some out. The top ten hold 0.8% to 0.85% of the sample, which has 430,000 or so clones, about 87% seen once. Material: peripheral blood. The clonotype was recovered from a man younger than 30 with COVID-19, enrolled during active disease. V and J are TRBV7-3 and TRBJ2-2; 13 bases map to TRBD2. The CDR3 DNA is TGTGCCAGCAGCTTAGGGGGCGGACTAGCGGGAGTCACCGGGGAGCTGTTTTTT. Translated, it gives CASSLGGGLAGVTGELFF.